This TCR beta chain was captured in a study of Ad26.COV2.S vaccination and SARS-CoV-2 variants. Study-wide results and limits: Spike-specific TCR breadth was greater after Ad26.COV2.S than placebo.

Profiled with immunoSEQ multiplex PCR; TCRdb holds only in-frame clones, not every one. The sample gives roughly 350,000 clones, approximately 86% of which show up once; about 10% is in the top ten. Looked up from germline, CDR1 is SGHAT and CDR2 is FQNNGV. The V gene lost 1 base and the J gene lost 9 bases, with 8 bases spanning the gap. CDR3 size: 12 residues. The sample's treatment: around 19 received Ad26.COV2.S at low or high dose, single or two shots; about 5 received placebo; per-sample allocation not given. Sample collection was performed on day 63 after the first vaccine or placebo injection. On this clone itself: Its cognate antigen is unknown.

This TCR came from a person aged 18-65 years who received the Ad26.COV2.S COVID-19 vaccine or a placebo. The chain is built from TRBV11-2 and TRBJ2-3; D perhaps matches TRBD2 (5 bases). Sequences were derived from peripheral blood, sampled in a trial of Ad26.COV2.S vaccine versus placebo. The CDR3 loop is CASSLGRGTQYF. The CDR3 DNA follows: TGTGCCAGCAGCTTAGGACGGGGAACGCAGTATTTT.